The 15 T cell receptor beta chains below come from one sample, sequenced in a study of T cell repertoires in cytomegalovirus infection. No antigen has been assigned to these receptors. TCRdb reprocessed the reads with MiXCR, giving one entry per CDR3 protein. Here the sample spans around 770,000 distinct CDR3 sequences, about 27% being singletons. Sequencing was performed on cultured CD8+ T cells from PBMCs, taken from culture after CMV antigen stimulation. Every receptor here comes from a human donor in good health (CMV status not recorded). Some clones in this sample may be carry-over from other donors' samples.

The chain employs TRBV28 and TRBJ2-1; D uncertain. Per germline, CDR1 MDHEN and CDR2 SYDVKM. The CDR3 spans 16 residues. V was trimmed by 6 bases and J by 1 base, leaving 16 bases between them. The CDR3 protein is CASSPRAYGSYNEQFF. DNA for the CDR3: TGTGCCAGCAGCCCTAGGGCTTATGGGTCCTACAATGAGCAGTTCTTC.

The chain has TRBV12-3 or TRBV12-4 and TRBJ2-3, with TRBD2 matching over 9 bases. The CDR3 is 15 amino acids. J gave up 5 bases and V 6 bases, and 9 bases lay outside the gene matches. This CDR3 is CASSQAGGRVDTQYF. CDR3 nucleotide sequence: TGTGCCAGCAGCCAAGCGGGGGGCCGGGTAGATACGCAGTATTTT.

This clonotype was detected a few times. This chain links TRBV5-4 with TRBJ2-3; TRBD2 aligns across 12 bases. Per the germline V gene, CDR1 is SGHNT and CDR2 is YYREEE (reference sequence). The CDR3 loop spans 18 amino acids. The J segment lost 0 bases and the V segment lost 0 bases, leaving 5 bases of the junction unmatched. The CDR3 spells CASSLGLAGALSTDTQYF. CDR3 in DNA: TGTGCCAGCAGCTTGGGACTAGCGGGGGCCCTTAGCACAGATACGCAGTATTTT.

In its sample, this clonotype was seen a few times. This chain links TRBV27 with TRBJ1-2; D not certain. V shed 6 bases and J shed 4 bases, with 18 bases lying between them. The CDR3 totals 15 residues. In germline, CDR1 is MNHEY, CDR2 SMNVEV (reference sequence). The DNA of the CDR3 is TGTGCCAGCAGCAAAAACCGGGTGAACCTCTATGGCTACACCTTC. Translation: CASSKNRVNLYGYTF.

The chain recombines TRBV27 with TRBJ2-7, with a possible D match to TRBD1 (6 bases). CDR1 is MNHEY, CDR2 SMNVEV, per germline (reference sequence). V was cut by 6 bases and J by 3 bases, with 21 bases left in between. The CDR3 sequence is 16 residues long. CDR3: CASSLLSVGGFYEQYF. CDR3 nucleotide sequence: TGTGCCAGCAGCCTACTAAGTGTAGGGGGTTTCTACGAGCAGTACTTC.

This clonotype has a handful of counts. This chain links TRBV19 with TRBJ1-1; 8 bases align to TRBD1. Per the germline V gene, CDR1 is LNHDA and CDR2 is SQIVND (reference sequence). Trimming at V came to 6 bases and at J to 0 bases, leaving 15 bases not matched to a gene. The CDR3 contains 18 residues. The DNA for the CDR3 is TGTGCCAGTAGCTACAACAGGGGGAGAGCTCACATGAACACTGAAGCTTTCTTT. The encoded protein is CASSYNRGRAHMNTEAFF.

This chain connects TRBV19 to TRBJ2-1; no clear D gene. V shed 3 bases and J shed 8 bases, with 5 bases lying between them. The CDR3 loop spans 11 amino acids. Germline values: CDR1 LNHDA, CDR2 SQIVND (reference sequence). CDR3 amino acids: CASSIIDEQFF. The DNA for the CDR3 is TGTGCCAGTAGTATTATCGATGAGCAGTTCTTC.

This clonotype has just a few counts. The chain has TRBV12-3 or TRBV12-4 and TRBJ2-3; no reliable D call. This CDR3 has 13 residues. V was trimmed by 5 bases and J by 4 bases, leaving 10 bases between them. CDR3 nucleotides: TGTGCCAGCAGTCCCTTTCCTTCAGATACGCAGTATTTT. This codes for CASSPFPSDTQYF.

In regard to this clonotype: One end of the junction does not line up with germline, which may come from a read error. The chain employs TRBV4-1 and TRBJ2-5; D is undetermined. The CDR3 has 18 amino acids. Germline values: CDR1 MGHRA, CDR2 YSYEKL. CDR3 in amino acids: CASSHQLIVPTRQETQYF. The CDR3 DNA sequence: TGTGCCAGCAGCCACCAACTTATAGTGCCAACCCGACAAGAGACCCAGTACTTC.

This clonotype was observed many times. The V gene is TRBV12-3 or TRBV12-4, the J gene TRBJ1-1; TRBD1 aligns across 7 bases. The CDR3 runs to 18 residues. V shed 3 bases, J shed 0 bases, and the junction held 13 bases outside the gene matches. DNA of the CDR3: TGTGCCAGCAGTTTGAGCCGGATAGGGGGCGAGATGAACACTGAAGCTTTCTTT. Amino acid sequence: CASSLSRIGGEMNTEAFF.

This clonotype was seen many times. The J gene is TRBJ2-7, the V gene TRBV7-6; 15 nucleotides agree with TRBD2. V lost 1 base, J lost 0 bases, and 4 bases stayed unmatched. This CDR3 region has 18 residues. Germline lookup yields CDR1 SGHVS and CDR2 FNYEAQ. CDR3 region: CASSLGGTSGGSSYEQYV. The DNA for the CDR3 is TGTGCCAGCAGCTTAGGGGGGACTAGCGGGGGGAGCTCCTACGAGCAGTACGTC.

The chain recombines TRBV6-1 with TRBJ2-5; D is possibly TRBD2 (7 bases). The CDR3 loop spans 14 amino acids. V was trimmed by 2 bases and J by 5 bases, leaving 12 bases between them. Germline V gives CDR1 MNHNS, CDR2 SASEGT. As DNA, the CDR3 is TGTGCCAGCAGTGAATGGGGGGGCCGGGAGACCCAGTACTTC. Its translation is CASSEWGGRETQYF.

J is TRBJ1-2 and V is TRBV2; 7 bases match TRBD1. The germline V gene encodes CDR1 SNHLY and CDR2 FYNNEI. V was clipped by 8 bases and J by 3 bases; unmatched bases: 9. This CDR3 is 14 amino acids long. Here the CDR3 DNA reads TGTGCCAGCCAGAGCGAAGACAGGGACTATGGCTACACCTTC. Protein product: CASQSEDRDYGYTF.

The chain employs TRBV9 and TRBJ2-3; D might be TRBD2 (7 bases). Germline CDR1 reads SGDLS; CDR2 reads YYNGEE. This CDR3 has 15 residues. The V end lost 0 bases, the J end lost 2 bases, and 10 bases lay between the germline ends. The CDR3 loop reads CASSVGAGATDTQYF. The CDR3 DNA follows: TGTGCCAGCAGCGTAGGGGCGGGGGCCACAGATACGCAGTATTTT.

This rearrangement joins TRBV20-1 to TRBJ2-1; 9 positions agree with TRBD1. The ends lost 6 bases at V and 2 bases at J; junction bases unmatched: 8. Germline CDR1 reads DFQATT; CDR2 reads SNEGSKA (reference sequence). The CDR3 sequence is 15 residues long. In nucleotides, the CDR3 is TGCAGTGCCCGGACCGGGACAGGGACCTACAATGAGCAGTTCTTC. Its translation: CSARTGTGTYNEQFF.